Listed here are 8 T cell receptor beta chains from one sample, sequenced in a study of shared clonotypes between healthy human individuals. Positive CCR7 selection of CD45RO-negative cells yielded the naive CD8 cells, and terminally differentiated effector memory CD45RA+ cells were excluded. Assay used: immunoSEQ multiplex PCR; TCRdb lists only in-frame clones, some missing. The data contain 2 million to 2.5 million clones, approximately 95% of them singletons. The specimen sequenced was naive CD8+ T cells sorted from blood. These receptors originate from a man aged 18-30 years in good health.

The chain carries TRBV5-4 and TRBJ2-5; tentative D call: TRBD1 (6 bases). Germline V gene lookup returns CDR1 SGHNT and CDR2 YYREEE (reference sequence). V lost 6 bases and J lost 9, with 24 bases in between. The CDR3 spans 15 residues. The CDR3 spells CASTPEGDRLQAQYF. In nucleotides, the CDR3 is TGTGCCAGCACTCCTGAGGGGGACCGGTTGCAGGCCCAGTACTTC. The full variable domain, rest sourced from reference TRBV5-4 and TRBJ2-5, is ETGVTQSPTHLIKTRGQQVTLRCSSQSGHNTVSWYQQALGQGPQFIFQYYREEENGRGNFPPRFSGLQFPNYSSELNVNALELDDSALYLCASTPEGDRLQAQYFGPGTRLLVL.

This chain joins TRBV6-6 and TRBJ2-5; D is tentatively TRBD1 or TRBD2 (5 bases each). From germline, CDR1 is MNHNY and CDR2 SVGAGI (reference sequence). This CDR3 is built from 13 residues. Trimming cost V 5 bases and J 5 bases, with 12 bases left between them. CDR3 nucleotides: TGTGCCAGCAGTAAACTAGGGGAGGAGACCCAGTACTTC. Protein product: CASSKLGEETQYF.

The chain has TRBV6-5 and TRBJ2-1; no clear D gene. The CDR3 spans 12 residues. The V gene's germline CDR1 is MNHEY and CDR2 SVGAGI. V lost 6 bases, J lost 10 bases, and 13 bases lay in between. The CDR3 DNA sequence: TGTGCCAGCAGCAATCCTTCAGCCGAGCAGTTCTTC. Encoded protein: CASSNPSAEQFF.

The CDR3, as DNA: TGTGCCAGCAGCAAGGGAATCTCCTACGAGCAGTACTTC. Translation: CASSKGISYEQYF. This chain uses TRBV9 with TRBJ2-7; D unclear. Germline V gene lookup returns CDR1 SGDLS and CDR2 YYNGEE. The CDR3 spans 13 residues. With 4 bases removed from V and 0 bases from J, the gap between germline ends came to 8 bases.

The chain couples TRBV5-5 to TRBJ2-2; the match to TRBD2 covers 10 bases. J lost 8 bases, V lost 0 bases, and 7 bases had no gene match. Germline assignment: CDR1 SGHKS and CDR2 YYEKEE (reference sequence). The CDR3 runs to 16 residues. Written as DNA, the CDR3 is TGTGCCAGCAGCTTGGGGCTAGCGGGAGTTGTGGGGGAGCTGTTTTTT. Translation: CASSLGLAGVVGELFF.

The rearrangement joins TRBV5-6 to TRBJ2-2; maybe TRBD2 (7 bases). The germline V gene has CDR1 SGHDT and CDR2 YYEEEE. The V gene lost 1 base and the J gene lost 5 bases, with 15 bases spanning the gap. This CDR3 contains 16 residues. Written as DNA, the CDR3 is TGTGCCAGCAGCTTGAAGATACAGGGAGGGACCGGGGAGCTGTTTTTT. Its protein is CASSLKIQGGTGELFF.

The chain has TRBV6-5 and TRBJ1-3; D unresolved. Germline-derived CDR1 and CDR2 are MNHEY and SVGAGI. Trimming cost V 2 bases and J 0 bases, with 8 bases left between them. The CDR3 runs to 15 residues. CDR3 DNA sequence: TGTGCCAGCAGTTACGATTTGGCCTCTGGAAACACCATATATTTT. This translates into CASSYDLASGNTIYF.

The chain uses TRBV4-3 and TRBJ1-3; a possible D gene is TRBD1 (5 bases). CDR3 size: 16 residues. Germline loops: CDR1 LGHNA, CDR2 YSLEER. The germline V and J ends were trimmed by 2 bases and 4 bases, with 15 bases remaining between them. For the CDR3, the DNA is TGCGCCAGCAGCCAACTCTCCGAAGGGGTAGGAAACACCATATATTTT. It is translated as CASSQLSEGVGNTIYF.